This is a list of T cell receptor beta chains from one sample in a study of beta chain features in type 1 diabetes. Here immunoSEQ multiplex PCR was the method, and the copy in TCRdb shows in-frame clones only, minus some. The sample lists under 800,000 clones, roughly 15% occurring once. The source material was naive CD4+ T cells from blood. These receptors came from a man in his late teens or twenties in good health. Each CDR3 is given without its conserved first and last residue.

v_gene	CDR3aa
TRBV11-2	ASSIGPTGGPYNEQF
TRBV9	ASSVTGLTQY
TRBV7-9	ASSLAGPTNYGYT
TRBV2	ASSERQAVALLAKNIQY
TRBV11-2	ASSLLRANSPLH
TRBV10-3	AISPGVLPRSSGANVLT
TRBV7-8	ASSPRGLSEQF
TRBV14	ASSHSGGGSAQY
TRBV30	AWSVRGNQPQH
TRBV14	ASSQVLGPQY
TRBV7-6	ASSPQDRVYEQY
TRBV5-1	ASSVGGPRTDTQY
TRBV5-4	ASRQGGWGEKLF
TRBV9	ASSVVSEWFGEQF
TRBV28	ASSQNYEQY
TRBV7-3	ASSLTSSNEQF
TRBV5-1	ASSLYLRQETQY
TRBV30	AWSRTGGNQPQH
TRBV7-2	ASSLQRSSYNEQF
TRBV18	ASSPGTGGIAKNIQY
TRBV6-6	ASSAYTDTQY
TRBV7-2	ASSSYATGSTEQY
TRBV5-1	ASSSDRGGVTEAF
TRBV19	ASSVTGENQPQH
TRBV28	ASRSAKWDRKNIQY
TRBV6-5	ASSYWTGQGTEAF
TRBV29-1	SAELPGQGSYEQY
TRBV9	ASSVEGQGVTEAF
TRBV7-2	ASSFTSGYNEQF
TRBV6-5	ASSSLDRENTEAF
TRBV28	ATHGRANTGELF
TRBV29-1	SVRTGETQY
TRBV12-5	ASGSDPTGGYVYGYT
TRBV9	ASLPGLGYNEQF
TRBV28	ASTGRGNNYGYT
TRBV7-9	AFSAGGETQY
TRBV5-1	ASSLVTSGEWESYEQY
TRBV6-9	ASSHTSDTQY
TRBV7-9	ASSTRQGTNYEQY
TRBV10-3	AISGARGLNTEAF
TRBV7-3	ASSLMAGANYGYT
TRBV7-2	ASSPRTSGKRYEQY
TRBV9	ASSALDGNQPQH
TRBV7-2	ASSLMVKLAGPNEQY
TRBV5-1	ASSITGTGNTEAF
TRBV5-4	ASSLAQGRETQY